This T cell receptor beta chain stems from a study of T cell responses to AZD1222 COVID-19 vaccine. The study's findings and limits: Repertoire sampling happened only post peak T cell response. Spike as a whole was targeted by vaccine-associated CD4 TCRs, dominant at 160-218 and 743-854. The study reported that nearly half of spike-specific TCRs target unmutated variant regions.

Clones were read by immunoSEQ multiplex PCR, and TCRdb kept only the in-frame ones, dropping some. The top ten clones hold around 3.3% of a sample with roughly 140,000 clones, roughly 88% of them seen once. On this clone itself: Its antigen is as yet unknown.

The germline V gene encodes CDR1 SEHNR and CDR2 FQNEAQ (reference sequence). Trimming stripped 5 bases from V and 1 base from J, with 17 bases between. The CDR3 is made up of 17 amino acids. Sequencing used peripheral blood, obtained on day 0 of AZD1222 vaccination. The rearrangement uses TRBV7-9 and TRBJ1-4; D possibly corresponds to TRBD1 (5 bases). The sequence was obtained from an adult in good health. The CDR3 DNA reads as TGTGCCAGCAGCGGCCCCCAGGCGAGGGGAACTAATGAAAAACTGTTTTTT. Translated: CASSGPQARGTNEKLFF.